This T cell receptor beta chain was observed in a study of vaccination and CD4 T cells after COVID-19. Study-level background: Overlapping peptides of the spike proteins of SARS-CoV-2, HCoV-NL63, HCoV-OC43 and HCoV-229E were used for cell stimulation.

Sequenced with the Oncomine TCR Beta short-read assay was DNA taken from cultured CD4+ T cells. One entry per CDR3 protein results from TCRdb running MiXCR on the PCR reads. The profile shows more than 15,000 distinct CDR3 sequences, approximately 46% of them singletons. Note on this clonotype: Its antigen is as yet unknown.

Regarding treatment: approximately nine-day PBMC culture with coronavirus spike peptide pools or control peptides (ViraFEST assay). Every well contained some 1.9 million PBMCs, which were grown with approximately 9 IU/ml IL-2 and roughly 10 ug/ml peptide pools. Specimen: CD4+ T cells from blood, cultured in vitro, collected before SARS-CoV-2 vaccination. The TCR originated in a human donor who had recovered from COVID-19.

The DNA for the CDR3 is TGCAGTGCTCAGATCGGGTACTCTGGGGCCAACGTCCTGACTTTC. It specifies CSAQIGYSGANVLTF. V is TRBV20-1 and J is TRBJ2-6; D not resolved. The CDR3 is 15 amino acids. V dropped 5 bases and J dropped 0 bases, with 11 bases sitting between them. Germline lookup yields CDR1 DFQATT and CDR2 SNEGSKA (reference sequence).